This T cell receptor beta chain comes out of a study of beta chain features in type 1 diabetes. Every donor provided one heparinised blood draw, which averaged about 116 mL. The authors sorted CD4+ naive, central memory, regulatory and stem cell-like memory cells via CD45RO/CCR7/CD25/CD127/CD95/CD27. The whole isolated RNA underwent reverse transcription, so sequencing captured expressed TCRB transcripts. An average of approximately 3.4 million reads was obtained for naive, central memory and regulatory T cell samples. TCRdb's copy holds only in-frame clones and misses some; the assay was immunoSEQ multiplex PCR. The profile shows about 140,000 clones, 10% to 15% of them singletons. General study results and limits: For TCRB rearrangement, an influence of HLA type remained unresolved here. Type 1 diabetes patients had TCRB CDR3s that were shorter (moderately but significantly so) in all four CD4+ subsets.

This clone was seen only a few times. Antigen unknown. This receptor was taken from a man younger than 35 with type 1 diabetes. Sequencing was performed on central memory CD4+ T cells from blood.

The CDR3: CASSPVEGQGYYEQYF. The CDR3 nucleotides read TGTGCCAGCAGCCCAGTTGAGGGACAGGGGTACTACGAGCAGTACTTC. The J gene is TRBJ2-7, the V gene TRBV7-3, with 10 nucleotides matching TRBD1. J lost 3 bases, V lost 5 bases, and 10 bases had no gene match. Germline V gives CDR1 SGHTA, CDR2 FQGTGA. There are 16 residues in the CDR3.